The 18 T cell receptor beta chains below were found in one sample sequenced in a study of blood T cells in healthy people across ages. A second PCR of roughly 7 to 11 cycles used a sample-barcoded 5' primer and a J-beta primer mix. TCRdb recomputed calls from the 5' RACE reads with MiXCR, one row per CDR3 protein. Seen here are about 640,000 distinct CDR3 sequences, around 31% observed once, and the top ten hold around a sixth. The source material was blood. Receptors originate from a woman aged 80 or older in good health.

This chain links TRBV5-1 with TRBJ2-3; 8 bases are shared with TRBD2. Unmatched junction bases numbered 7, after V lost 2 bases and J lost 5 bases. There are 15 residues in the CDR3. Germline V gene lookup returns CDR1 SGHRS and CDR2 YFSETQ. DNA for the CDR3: TGCGCCAGCAGCTTAGCGGGGGCCGTGGGAGATACGCAGTATTTT. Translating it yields CASSLAGAVGDTQYF.

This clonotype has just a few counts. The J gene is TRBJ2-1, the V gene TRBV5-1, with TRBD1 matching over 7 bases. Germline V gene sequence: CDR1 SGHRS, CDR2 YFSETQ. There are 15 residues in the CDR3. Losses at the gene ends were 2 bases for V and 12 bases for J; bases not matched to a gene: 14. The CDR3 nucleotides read TGCGCCAGCAGCTTTACAGGGGCGAACGAGGATGGGCAGTTCTTC. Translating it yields CASSFTGANEDGQFF.

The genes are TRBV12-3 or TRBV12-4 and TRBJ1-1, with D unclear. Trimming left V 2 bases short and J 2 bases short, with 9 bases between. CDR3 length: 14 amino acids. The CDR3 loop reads CASSLYNGNTEAFF. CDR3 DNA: TGTGCCAGCAGTTTATACAACGGCAACACTGAAGCTTTCTTT.

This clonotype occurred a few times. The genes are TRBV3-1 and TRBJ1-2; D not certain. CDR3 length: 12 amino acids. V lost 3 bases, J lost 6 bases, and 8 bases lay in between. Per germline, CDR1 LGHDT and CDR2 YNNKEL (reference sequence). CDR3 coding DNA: TGTGCCAGCAGCCAGAAACGAGATGGCTACACCTTC. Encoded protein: CASSQKRDGYTF.

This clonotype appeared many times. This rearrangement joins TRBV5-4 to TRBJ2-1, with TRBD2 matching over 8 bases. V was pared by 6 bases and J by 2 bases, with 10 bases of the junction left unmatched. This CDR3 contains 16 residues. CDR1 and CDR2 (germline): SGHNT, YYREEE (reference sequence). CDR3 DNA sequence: TGTGCCAGCACCGAACCCGGGGGGGGCGCCTACAATGAGCAGTTCTTC. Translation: CASTEPGGGAYNEQFF. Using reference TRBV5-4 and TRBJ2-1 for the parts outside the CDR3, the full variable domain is ETGVTQSPTHLIKTRGQQVTLRCSSQSGHNTVSWYQQALGQGPQFIFQYYREEENGRGNFPPRFSGLQFPNYSSELNVNALELDDSALYLCASTEPGGGAYNEQFFGPGTRLTVL.

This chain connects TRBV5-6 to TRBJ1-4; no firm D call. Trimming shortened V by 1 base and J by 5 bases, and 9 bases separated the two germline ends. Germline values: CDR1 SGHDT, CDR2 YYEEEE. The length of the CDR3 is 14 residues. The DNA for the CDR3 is TGTGCCAGCAGCTTGAAGTCCGGGAATGAAAAACTGTTTTTT. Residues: CASSLKSGNEKLFF. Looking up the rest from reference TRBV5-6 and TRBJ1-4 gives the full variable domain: DAGVTQSPTHLIKTRGQQVTLRCSPKSGHDTVSWYQQALGQGPQFIFQYYEEEERQRGNFPDRFSGHQFPNYSSELNVNALLLGDSALYLCASSLKSGNEKLFFGSGTQLSVL.

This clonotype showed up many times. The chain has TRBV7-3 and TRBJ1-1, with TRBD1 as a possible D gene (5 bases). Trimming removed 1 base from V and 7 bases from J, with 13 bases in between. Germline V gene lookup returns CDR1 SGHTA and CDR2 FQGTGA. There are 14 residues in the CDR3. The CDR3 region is CASSLRGGRGEAFF. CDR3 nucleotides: TGTGCCAGCAGCTTAAGGGGGGGGAGAGGTGAAGCTTTCTTT.

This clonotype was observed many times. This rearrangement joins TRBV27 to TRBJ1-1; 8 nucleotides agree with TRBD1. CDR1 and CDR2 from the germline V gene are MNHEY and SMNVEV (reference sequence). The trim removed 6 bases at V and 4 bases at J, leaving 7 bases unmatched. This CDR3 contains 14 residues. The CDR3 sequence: CASSPGTGLTEAFF. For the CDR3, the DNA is TGTGCCAGCAGCCCCGGGACAGGTCTCACTGAAGCTTTCTTT.

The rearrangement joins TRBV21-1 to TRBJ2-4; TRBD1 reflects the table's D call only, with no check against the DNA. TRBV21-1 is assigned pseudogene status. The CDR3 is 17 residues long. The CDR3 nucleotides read TGTGCCAGCAGCAAATTAGAGGGGGACCTAGCCAAAAACATTCAGTACTTC. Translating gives CASSKLEGDLAKNIQYF.

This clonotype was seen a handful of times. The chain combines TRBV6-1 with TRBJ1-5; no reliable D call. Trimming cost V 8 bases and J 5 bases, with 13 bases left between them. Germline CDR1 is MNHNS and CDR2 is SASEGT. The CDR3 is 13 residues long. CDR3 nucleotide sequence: TGTGCCAGCGCCTACACCGGGGATCAGCCCCAGCATTTT. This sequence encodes CASAYTGDQPQHF.

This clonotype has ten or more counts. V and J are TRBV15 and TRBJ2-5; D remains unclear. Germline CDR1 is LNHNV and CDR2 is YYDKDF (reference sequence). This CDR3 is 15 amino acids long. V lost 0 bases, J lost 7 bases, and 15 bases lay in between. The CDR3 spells CATSRDVARIATQYF. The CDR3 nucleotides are TGTGCCACCAGCAGAGATGTCGCGAGGATAGCGACCCAGTACTTC.

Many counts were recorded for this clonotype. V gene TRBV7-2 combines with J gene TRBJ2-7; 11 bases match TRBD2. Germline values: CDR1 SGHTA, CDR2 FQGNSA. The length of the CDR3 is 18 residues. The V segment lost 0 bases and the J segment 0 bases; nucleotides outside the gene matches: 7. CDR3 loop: CASSLAASGGLSSYEQYF. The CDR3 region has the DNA TGTGCCAGCAGCTTAGCGGCTAGCGGGGGGCTTAGCTCCTACGAGCAGTACTTC.

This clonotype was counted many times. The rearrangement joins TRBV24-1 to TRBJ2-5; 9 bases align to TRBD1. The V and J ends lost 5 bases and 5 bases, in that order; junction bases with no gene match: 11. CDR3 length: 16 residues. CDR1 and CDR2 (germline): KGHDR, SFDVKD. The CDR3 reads CATSAPTGTGPETQYF. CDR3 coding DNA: TGTGCCACCAGTGCTCCAACCGGGACAGGGCCGGAGACCCAGTACTTC.

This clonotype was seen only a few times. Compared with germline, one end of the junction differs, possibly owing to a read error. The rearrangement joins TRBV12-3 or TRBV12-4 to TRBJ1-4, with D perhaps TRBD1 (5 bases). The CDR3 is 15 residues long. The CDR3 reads CASSLSGTTEERLFF. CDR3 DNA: TGTGCCAGCAGTTTGTCCGGGACGACCGAGGAAAGACTGTTTTTT.

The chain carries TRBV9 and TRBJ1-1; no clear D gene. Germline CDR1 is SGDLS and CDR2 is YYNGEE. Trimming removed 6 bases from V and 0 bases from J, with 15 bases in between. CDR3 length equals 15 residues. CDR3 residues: CASMAGIGLNTEAFF. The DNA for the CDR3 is TGTGCCAGCATGGCGGGAATAGGGCTGAACACTGAAGCTTTCTTT.

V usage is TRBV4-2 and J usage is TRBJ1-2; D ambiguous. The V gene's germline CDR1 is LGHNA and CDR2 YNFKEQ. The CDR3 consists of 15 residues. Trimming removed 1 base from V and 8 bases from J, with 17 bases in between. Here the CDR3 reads CASSQGESTLGGYTF. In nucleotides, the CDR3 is TGTGCCAGCAGCCAAGGCGAGTCGACCCTGGGGGGCTACACCTTC.

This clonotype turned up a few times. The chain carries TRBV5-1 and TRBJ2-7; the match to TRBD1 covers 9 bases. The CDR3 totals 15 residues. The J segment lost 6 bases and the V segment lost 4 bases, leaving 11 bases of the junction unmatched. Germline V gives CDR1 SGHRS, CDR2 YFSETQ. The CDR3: CASSIPLTGGGEQYF. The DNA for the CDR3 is TGCGCCAGCAGCATTCCCCTAACAGGGGGCGGCGAGCAGTACTTC.

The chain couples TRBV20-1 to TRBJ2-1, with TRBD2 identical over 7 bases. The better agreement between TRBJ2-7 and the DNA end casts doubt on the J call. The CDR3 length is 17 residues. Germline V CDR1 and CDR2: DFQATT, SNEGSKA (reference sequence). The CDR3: CSARTGRGYRTYNEQYF. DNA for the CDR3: TGCAGTGCTAGGACGGGGCGGGGGTATCGGACCTACAATGAGCAGTACTTC.